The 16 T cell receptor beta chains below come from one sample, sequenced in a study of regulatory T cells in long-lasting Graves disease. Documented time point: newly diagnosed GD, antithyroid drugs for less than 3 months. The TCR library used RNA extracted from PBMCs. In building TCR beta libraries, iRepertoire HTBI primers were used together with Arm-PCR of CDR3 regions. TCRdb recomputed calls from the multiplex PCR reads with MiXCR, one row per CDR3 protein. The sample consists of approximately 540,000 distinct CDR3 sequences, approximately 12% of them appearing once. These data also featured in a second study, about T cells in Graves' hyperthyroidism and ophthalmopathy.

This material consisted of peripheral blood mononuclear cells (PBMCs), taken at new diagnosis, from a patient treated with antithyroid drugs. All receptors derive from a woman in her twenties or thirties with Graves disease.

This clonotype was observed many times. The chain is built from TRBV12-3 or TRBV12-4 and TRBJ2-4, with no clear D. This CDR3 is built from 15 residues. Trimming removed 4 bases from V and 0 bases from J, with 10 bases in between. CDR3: CASSSFPTAKNIQYF. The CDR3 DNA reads TGTGCCAGCAGTTCGTTCCCGACAGCCAAAAACATTCAGTACTTC.

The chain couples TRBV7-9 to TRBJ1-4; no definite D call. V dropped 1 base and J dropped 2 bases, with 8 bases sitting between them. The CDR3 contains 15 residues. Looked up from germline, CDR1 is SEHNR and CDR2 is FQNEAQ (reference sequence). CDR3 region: CASSLERATNEKLFF. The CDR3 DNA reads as TGTGCCAGCAGCTTAGAGAGGGCGACTAATGAAAAACTGTTTTTT.

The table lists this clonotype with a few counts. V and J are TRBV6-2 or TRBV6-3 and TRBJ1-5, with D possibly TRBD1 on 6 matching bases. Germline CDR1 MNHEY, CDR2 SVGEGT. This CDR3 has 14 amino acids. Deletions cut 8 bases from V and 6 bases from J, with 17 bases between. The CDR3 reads CASDGGSGGQPQHF. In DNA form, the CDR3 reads TGTGCCAGCGACGGGGGCTCGGGTGGTCAGCCCCAGCATTTT.

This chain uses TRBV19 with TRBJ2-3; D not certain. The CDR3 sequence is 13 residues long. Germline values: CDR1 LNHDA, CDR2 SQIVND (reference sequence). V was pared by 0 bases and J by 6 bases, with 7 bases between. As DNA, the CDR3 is TGTGCCAGTAGTATAGAGATGGGCGATACGCAGTATTTT. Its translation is CASSIEMGDTQYF.

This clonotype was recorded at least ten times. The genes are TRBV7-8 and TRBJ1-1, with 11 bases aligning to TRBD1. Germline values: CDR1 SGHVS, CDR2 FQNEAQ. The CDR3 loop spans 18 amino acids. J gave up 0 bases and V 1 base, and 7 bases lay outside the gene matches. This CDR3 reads CASSLEYGTGGLNTEAFF. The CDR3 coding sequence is TGTGCCAGCAGCTTAGAGTATGGGACAGGGGGATTGAACACTGAAGCTTTCTTT. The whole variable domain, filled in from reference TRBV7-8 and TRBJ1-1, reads GAGVSQSPRYKVAKRGQDVALRCDPISGHVSLFWYQQALGQGPEFLTYFQNEAQLDKSGLPSDRFFAERPEGSVSTLKIQRTQQEDSAVYLCASSLEYGTGGLNTEAFFGQGTRLTVV.

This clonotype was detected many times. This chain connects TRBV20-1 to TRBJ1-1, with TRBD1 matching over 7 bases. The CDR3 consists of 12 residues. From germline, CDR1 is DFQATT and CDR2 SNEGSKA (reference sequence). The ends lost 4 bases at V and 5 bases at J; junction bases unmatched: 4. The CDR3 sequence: CSAKGQLTEAFF. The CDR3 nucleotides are TGCAGTGCTAAGGGACAGCTAACTGAAGCTTTCTTT.

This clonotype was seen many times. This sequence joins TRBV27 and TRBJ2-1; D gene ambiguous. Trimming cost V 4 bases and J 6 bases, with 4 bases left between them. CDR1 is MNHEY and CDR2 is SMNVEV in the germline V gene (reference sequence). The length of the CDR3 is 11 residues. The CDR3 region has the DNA TGTGCCAGCAGTTGGCTCAATGAGCAGTTCTTC. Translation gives CASSWLNEQFF.

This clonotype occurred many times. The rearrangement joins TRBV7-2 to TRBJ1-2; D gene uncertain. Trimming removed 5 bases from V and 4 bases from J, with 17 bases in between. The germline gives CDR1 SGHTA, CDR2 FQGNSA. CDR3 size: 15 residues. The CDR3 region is CASSPPARARYGYTF. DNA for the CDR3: TGTGCCAGCAGCCCGCCGGCGAGGGCTCGCTATGGCTACACCTTC. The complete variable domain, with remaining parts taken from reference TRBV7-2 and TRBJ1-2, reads GAGVSQSPSNKVTEKGKDVELRCDPISGHTALYWYRQSLGQGLEFLIYFQGNSAPDKSGLPSDRFSAERTGGSVSTLTIQRTQQEDSAVYLCASSPPARARYGYTFGSGTRLTVV.

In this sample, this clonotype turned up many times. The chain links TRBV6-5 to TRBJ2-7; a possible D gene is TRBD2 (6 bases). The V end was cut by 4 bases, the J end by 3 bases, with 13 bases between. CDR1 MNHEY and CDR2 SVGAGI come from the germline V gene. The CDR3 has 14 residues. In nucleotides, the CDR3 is TGTGCCAGCAGTTTCGGGACTCAGAACTACGAGCAGTACTTC. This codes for CASSFGTQNYEQYF.

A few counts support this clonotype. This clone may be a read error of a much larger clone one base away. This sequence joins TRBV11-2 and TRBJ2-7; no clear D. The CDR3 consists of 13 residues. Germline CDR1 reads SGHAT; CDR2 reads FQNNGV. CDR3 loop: CASSLGGTYEQHF. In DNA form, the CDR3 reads TGTGCCAGCAGCTTAGGGGGAACCTACGAGCAGCACTTC.

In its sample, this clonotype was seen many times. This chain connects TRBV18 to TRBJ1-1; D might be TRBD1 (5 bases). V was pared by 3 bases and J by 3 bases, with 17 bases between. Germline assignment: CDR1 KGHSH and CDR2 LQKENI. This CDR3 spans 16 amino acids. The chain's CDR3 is CASSPLGGMVDTEAFF. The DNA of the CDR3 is TGTGCCAGCTCACCCCTGGGGGGTATGGTTGACACTGAAGCTTTCTTT.

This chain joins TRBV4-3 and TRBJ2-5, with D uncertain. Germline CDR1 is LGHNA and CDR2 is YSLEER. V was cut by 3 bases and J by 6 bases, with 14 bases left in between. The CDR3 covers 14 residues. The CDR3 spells CASSHGLGQQTQYF. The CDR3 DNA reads TGCGCCAGCAGCCACGGTTTAGGGCAGCAGACCCAGTACTTC.

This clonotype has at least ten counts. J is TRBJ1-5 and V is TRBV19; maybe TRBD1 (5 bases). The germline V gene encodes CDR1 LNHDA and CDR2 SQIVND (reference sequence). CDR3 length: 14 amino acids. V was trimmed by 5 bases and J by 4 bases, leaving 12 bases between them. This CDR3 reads CASSGTSYNQPQHF. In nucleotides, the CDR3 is TGTGCCAGTAGTGGGACGTCTTATAATCAGCCCCAGCATTTT.

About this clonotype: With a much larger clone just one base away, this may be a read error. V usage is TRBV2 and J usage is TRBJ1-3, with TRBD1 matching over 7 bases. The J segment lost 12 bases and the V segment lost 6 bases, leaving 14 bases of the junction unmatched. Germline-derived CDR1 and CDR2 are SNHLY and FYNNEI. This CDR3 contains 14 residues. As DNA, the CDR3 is TGTGCCAGCAGCCGACAGGGCCCCCGGGGCAACATATATTTT. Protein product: CASSRQGPRGNIYF.

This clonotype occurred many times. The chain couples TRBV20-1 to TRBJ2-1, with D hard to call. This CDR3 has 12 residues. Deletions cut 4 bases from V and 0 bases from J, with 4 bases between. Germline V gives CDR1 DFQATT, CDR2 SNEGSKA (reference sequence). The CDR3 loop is CSATYSYNEQFF. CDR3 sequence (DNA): TGCAGTGCTACTTACTCCTACAATGAGCAGTTCTTC.

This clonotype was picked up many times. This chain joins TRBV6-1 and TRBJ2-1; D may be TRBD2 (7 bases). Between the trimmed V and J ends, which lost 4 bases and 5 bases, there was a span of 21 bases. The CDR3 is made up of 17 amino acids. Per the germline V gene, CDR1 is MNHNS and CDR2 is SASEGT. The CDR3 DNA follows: TGTGCCAGCAGTGGCCGGACTAGGGGGGCGTTTGACAATGAGCAGTTCTTC. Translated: CASSGRTRGAFDNEQFF.